This T cell receptor (beta chain) was documented in a study of T-cell memory formation after mild COVID-19. Study summary: Clusters of TCRs were largely donor specific. Overall study results and limits: There was no confirmation that second-wave clones peaking on day 37 were SARS-CoV-2 specific.

In this sample, this clonotype turned up a few times. The target antigen is unknown. The V end lost 6 bases, the J end lost 6 bases, and 12 bases lay between the germline ends. Germline V gene lookup returns CDR1 DFQATT and CDR2 SNEGSKA (reference sequence). The CDR3 has 11 residues. TCRdb re-called the 5' RACE reads with MiXCR, one entry per CDR3 protein. Here the sample spans almost 250,000 distinct CDR3 sequences, 15% to 19% being singletons. The receptor's source is an adult woman who had mild COVID-19 (a few samples of this study predate the infection). Cell type and time point are not known. The J gene is TRBJ2-7, the V gene TRBV20-1; D call uncertain. The sequencing input was PBMCs or a T cell subset sorted from them (not recorded which). Here the CDR3 DNA reads TGCAGTGCAAGTCCTTCAACCGAGCAGTACTTC. Translated, it gives CSASPSTEQYF.